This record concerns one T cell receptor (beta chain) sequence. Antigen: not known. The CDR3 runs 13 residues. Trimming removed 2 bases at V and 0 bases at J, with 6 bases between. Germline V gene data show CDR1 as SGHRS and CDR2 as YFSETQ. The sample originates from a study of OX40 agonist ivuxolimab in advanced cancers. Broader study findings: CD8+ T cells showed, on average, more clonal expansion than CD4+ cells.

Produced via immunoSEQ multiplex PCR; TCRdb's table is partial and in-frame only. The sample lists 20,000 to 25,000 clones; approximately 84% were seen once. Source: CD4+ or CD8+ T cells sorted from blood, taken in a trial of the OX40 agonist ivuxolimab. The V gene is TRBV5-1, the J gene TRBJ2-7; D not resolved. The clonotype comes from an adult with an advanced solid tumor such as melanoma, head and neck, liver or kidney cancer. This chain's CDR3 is CASSFSPSYEQYF. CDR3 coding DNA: TGCGCCAGCAGCTTTAGCCCCTCCTACGAGCAGTACTTC.